This T cell receptor beta chain was obtained from a study of CDR3 diversity in severe acne. TCRdb fed the PCR reads into MiXCR, producing one record per CDR3 protein. The sample records about 85,000 distinct CDR3 sequences, 45% to 50% being singletons. The V and J ends lost 5 bases and 0 bases respectively, with 9 bases between them. Germline V gene lookup returns CDR1 SGHDT and CDR2 YYEEEE. There are 14 residues in the CDR3. The TCR sequence derives from a male donor in good health, serving as a control. The material sequenced was blood. The chain has TRBV5-6 and TRBJ1-5; no reliable D call. CDR3 nucleotide sequence: TGTGCCAGCAGGTCGCAGTATAGCAATCAGCCCCAGCATTTT. This codes for CASRSQYSNQPQHF.